These 18 T cell receptor beta chains were sequenced from one sample in a study of response to subunit inactivated influenza vaccine. TCRdb used MiXCR to reprocess the RT-PCR reads, holding one entry per CDR3 protein. The table has over 800,000 distinct CDR3 sequences, around 21% seen once. Here the sequenced sample was PBMCs from blood, taken about 5 days after vaccination. The receptors come from a man aged 45-65 years who received an inactivated influenza vaccine.

The chain couples TRBV5-1 to TRBJ2-6; D gene ambiguous. Germline CDR1 SGHRS, CDR2 YFSETQ. The CDR3 extends over 15 amino acids. V gave up 6 bases and J gave up 0 bases, with 10 bases separating them. The CDR3 loop reads CASKPISSGANVLTF. The CDR3 coding sequence is TGCGCCAGCAAGCCCATCAGCTCTGGGGCCAACGTCCTGACTTTC.

The V call is TRBV4-1, the J call TRBJ1-4; maybe TRBD1 (6 bases). Trimming pared 2 bases from V and 8 bases from J, leaving 12 bases between. CDR3 size: 14 residues. Germline-derived CDR1 and CDR2 are MGHRA and YSYEKL. As DNA, the CDR3 is TGCGCCAGCAGCCAAAACTGGGACAACGAAAAACTGTTTTTT. It specifies CASSQNWDNEKLFF.

This clonotype was detected ten times or more. J is TRBJ2-1 and V is TRBV5-1; D gene uncertain. Germline loops: CDR1 SGHRS, CDR2 YFSETQ. V was pared by 0 bases and J by 0 bases, with 13 bases between. The CDR3 covers 17 residues. The CDR3: CASSLEGWLSSYNEQFF. The CDR3 nucleotides read TGCGCCAGCAGCTTGGAAGGTTGGCTGAGCTCCTACAATGAGCAGTTCTTC.

This clonotype was seen a few times. The gene calls are TRBV10-3 and TRBJ1-2; TRBD1 aligns across 7 bases. CDR1 is ENHRY and CDR2 is SYGVKD in the germline V gene. This CDR3 has 14 residues. V gave up 7 bases and J gave up 0 bases; unmatched junction bases: 5. The CDR3 sequence: CAINPGQANYGYTF. DNA of the CDR3: TGTGCCATCAACCCCGGACAGGCTAACTATGGCTACACCTTC.

V and J are TRBV1 and TRBJ2-1. TRBV1 is labeled a pseudogene. CDR3 length: 17 amino acids. CDR3 nucleotide sequence: TGCACCAGCAGCCCGCAGCGAGGTGGGTTCTTAGACAATGAGCAGTTCTTC. Translation: CTSSPQRGGFLDNEQFF.

The gene calls are TRBV28 and TRBJ1-5, with D possibly matching TRBD1 (5 bases). The germline gives CDR1 MDHEN, CDR2 SYDVKM. The CDR3 extends over 18 amino acids. Deletions cut 3 bases from V and 0 bases from J, with 18 bases between. The CDR3, as DNA: TGTGCCAGCAGTTTTGATTGGAGGGGCAGTCCTAGCAATCAGCCCCAGCATTTT. Protein sequence: CASSFDWRGSPSNQPQHF. The complete variable domain, with remaining parts taken from reference TRBV28 and TRBJ1-5, reads DVKVTQSSRYLVKRTGEKVFLECVQDMDHENMFWYRQDPGLGLRLIYFSYDVKMKEKGDIPEGYSVSREKKERFSLILESASTNQTSMYLCASSFDWRGSPSNQPQHFGDGTRLSIL.

Only a few counts were recorded for this clonotype. The rearrangement joins TRBV6-2 or TRBV6-3 to TRBJ2-5; D may be TRBD1 (6 bases). The germline V gene encodes CDR1 MNHEY and CDR2 SVGEGT. Trimming shortened V by 6 bases and J by 8 bases, and 19 bases separated the two germline ends. CDR3 size: 14 residues. CDR3 amino acids: CASSRLSGTPTQYF. In nucleotides, the CDR3 is TGTGCCAGCAGCCGCCTTTCCGGGACACCTACCCAGTACTTC.

In its sample, this clonotype was seen a few times. The V call is TRBV28, the J call TRBJ2-5, with unresolved D. The CDR3 runs to 11 residues. Germline CDR1 is MDHEN and CDR2 is SYDVKM. V gave up 8 bases and J gave up 10 bases, with 14 bases separating them. The DNA for the CDR3 is TGTGCCAGCCGATTTTCGAGTATCCAGTACTTC. This translates into CASRFSSIQYF.

The CDR3, as DNA: TGTGCTCGCAGCCTACTCCGCGAGGCTGGGAAGGAGACCCAGTACTTC. Translated, it gives CARSLLREAGKETQYF. This chain connects TRBV7-7 to TRBJ2-5; D call uncertain. This CDR3 region has 16 residues. CDR1 is SSHAT and CDR2 is FNYEAQ in the germline V gene (reference sequence).

This clonotype occurred a few times. V usage is TRBV12-3 or TRBV12-4 and J usage is TRBJ2-1; 13 bases align to TRBD2. The length of the CDR3 is 17 residues. Unmatched junction bases numbered 4, after V lost 5 bases and J lost 0 bases. CDR3 residues: CASSSGLAGDSYNEQFF. The CDR3 DNA sequence: TGTGCCAGCAGTAGCGGACTAGCGGGAGACTCCTACAATGAGCAGTTCTTC.

The chain joins TRBV12-3 or TRBV12-4 to TRBJ1-4; 8 bases are a match to TRBD1. J gave up 4 bases and V 7 bases, and 5 bases lay outside the gene matches. The CDR3 extends over 14 amino acids. The CDR3 loop is CASTTTGGNEKLFF. The CDR3 DNA sequence: TGTGCCAGCACCACCACAGGGGGTAATGAAAAACTGTTTTTT.

This clonotype appeared a few times. The V gene is TRBV9, the J gene TRBJ2-7; 10 positions agree with TRBD2. In germline, CDR1 is SGDLS, CDR2 YYNGEE. There are 15 residues in the CDR3. V shed 2 bases and J 5 bases; nucleotides not matched to a gene: 7. CDR3 DNA sequence: TGTGCCAGCAGCGTTTCTAGCGGGAGTATCAACGAGCAGTACTTC. It translates to CASSVSSGSINEQYF.

This clonotype has more than one count but fewer than ten. The chain combines TRBV15 with TRBJ2-1; 7 nucleotides align to TRBD2. The CDR3 is 14 residues long. J was trimmed by 4 bases and V by 3 bases; bases with no gene match: 3. From germline, CDR1 is LNHNV and CDR2 YYDKDF (reference sequence). Written as DNA, the CDR3 is TGTGCCACCAGCAGCATACTAGCGTACAATGAGCAGTTCTTC. Translation: CATSSILAYNEQFF.

This clonotype was counted between two and nine times. The gene calls are TRBV9 and TRBJ1-6; 8 nucleotides agree with TRBD1. The germline V gene encodes CDR1 SGDLS and CDR2 YYNGEE. Losses at the gene ends were 4 bases for V and 11 bases for J; bases not matched to a gene: 14. CDR3 length: 16 amino acids. CDR3: CASSPNPFGQGAPLHF. The CDR3 DNA reads as TGTGCCAGCAGCCCCAACCCCTTCGGACAGGGAGCACCCCTCCACTTT.

The chain couples TRBV4-1 to TRBJ2-3; D ambiguous. Germline V gene data show CDR1 as MGHRA and CDR2 as YSYEKL. The germline V and J ends were trimmed by 2 bases and 3 bases, with 9 bases remaining between them. This CDR3 is 14 amino acids long. Written as DNA, the CDR3 is TGCGCCAGCAGCCAACTTTCCCCTACAGATACGCAGTATTTT. This encodes CASSQLSPTDTQYF.

This clonotype was recorded a few times. The chain couples TRBV20-1 to TRBJ2-1, with 13 bases matching TRBD2. After removal of 0 bases from V and 0 bases from J, the junction contained 11 bases not matched to a gene. Germline V CDR1 and CDR2: DFQATT, SNEGSKA (reference sequence). The CDR3 totals 20 residues. The CDR3 DNA sequence: TGCAGTGCTAGAGACCTCGGGACTAGCGGGACCAAAAGCTCCTACAATGAGCAGTTCTTC. Its protein product is CSARDLGTSGTKSSYNEQFF.

The rearrangement links TRBV18 to TRBJ2-2, with D possibly matching TRBD1 (7 bases). The CDR3 loop spans 16 amino acids. V dropped 3 bases and J dropped 5 bases, with 16 bases sitting between them. Germline V lookup: CDR1 KGHSH, CDR2 LQKENI. This chain's CDR3 is CASSPEDRAGTGELFF. The CDR3 DNA sequence: TGTGCCAGCTCACCCGAAGACAGGGCGGGAACCGGGGAGCTGTTTTTT.

The J gene is TRBJ2-7, the V gene TRBV2; weak D call: TRBD1 (6 bases). The CDR3 totals 13 residues. Germline loops: CDR1 SNHLY, CDR2 FYNNEI. Trimming took 6 bases from V and 4 from J, leaving 13 bases between them. CDR3 nucleotides: TGTGCCAGCAGAGAGAACAGGGAATACGAGCAGTACTTC. Encoded protein: CASRENREYEQYF.